The clone carrying this TCR beta chain was seen at least ten times. Its specificity is not known. With 7 bases removed from V and 0 bases from J, the gap between germline ends came to 7 bases. The CDR3 runs to 14 residues. CDR1 is ENHRY and CDR2 is SYGVKD in the germline V gene. This sample is drawn from a study of early T cells in non-severe SARS-CoV-2 infection. Study information: The authors sequenced bulk RNA from unsorted whole blood, leaving chains unpaired. The study, taken as a whole, reports: VDJdb-based annotation leaned toward anti-spike CD8 responses and missed private and CD4 specificities.

Individual cDNA molecules were tagged with unique molecular identifiers. TCRdb fed the 5' RACE reads into MiXCR, producing one record per CDR3 protein. In the table there are over 60,000 distinct CDR3 sequences, about 11% of which are singletons. The genes are TRBV10-3 and TRBJ1-6, with D uncertain. This TCR derives from an adult who was a healthcare worker with PCR-confirmed SARS-CoV-2 infection or an uninfected control (not recorded which). Sample: whole blood, taken at baseline. This CDR3 is CAIKSSSYNSPLHF. DNA for the CDR3: TGTGCCATCAAATCTAGCTCCTATAATTCACCCCTCCACTTT.